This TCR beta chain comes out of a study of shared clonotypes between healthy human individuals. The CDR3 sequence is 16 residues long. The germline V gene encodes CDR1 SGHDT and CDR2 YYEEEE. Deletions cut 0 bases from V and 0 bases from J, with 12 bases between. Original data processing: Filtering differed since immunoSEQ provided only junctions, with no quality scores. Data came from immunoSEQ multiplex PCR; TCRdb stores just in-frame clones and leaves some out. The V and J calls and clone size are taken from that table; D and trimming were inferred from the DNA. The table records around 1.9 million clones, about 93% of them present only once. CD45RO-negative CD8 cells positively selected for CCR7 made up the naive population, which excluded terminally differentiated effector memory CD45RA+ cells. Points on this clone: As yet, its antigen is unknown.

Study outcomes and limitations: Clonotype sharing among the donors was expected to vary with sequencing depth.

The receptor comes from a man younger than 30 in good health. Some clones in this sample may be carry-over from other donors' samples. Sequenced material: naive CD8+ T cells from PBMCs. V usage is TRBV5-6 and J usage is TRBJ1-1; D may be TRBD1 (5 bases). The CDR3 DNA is TGTGCCAGCAGCTTGGTCCCAGAGGGACTGAACACTGAAGCTTTCTTT. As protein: CASSLVPEGLNTEAFF.